This T cell receptor beta chain was documented in a study of T-cell reconstitution after alpha-beta-depleted transplantation in children. This clonotype turned up a few times. TCRbeta library preparation incorporated unique molecular identifiers. A single record per CDR3 protein comes from TCRdb applying MiXCR to the PCR reads. The table shows some 840,000 distinct CDR3 sequences, with under 20% occurring only once. The TCR was taken from a male patient between 5 and 17 years old who had a stem cell transplant for acute lymphoblastic leukemia, so the T cells may come from the graft donor. Sequenced here: PBMCs, mostly from graft donor cells, sampled 360 days after TCRalphabeta/CD19-depleted stem cell transplant.

The CDR3 sequence: CSVKRGGANEKLFF. In DNA form, the CDR3 reads TGCAGCGTCAAAAGAGGGGGGGCTAATGAAAAACTGTTTTTT. The J gene is TRBJ1-4, the V gene TRBV29-1; tentatively, D is TRBD1 (6 bases). CDR3 size: 14 residues. Germline V gene sequence: CDR1 SQVTM, CDR2 ANQGSEA. The V gene lost 6 bases and the J gene lost 3 bases, with 14 bases spanning the gap.